One and the same sample provided the 21 T cell receptor beta chains below, sequenced in a study of blood T cell repertoires in COVID-19. The assay was immunoSEQ multiplex PCR, and TCRdb's table has in-frame clones only and misses some. The sample has about 83,000 clones, more than 70% seen once. Sequenced: peripheral blood. Every receptor here comes from a man aged 50-60 years with active COVID-19.

The chain combines TRBV11-3 with TRBJ1-5; D uncertain. The CDR3 runs to 15 residues. The ends were cut back, 4 bases at V and 2 bases at J, with 12 bases in the middle. CDR1 SGHNT and CDR2 YENEEA come from the germline V gene. The CDR3: CASSYPAGGNQPQHF. The CDR3, as DNA: TGTGCCAGCAGCTACCCGGCGGGTGGCAATCAGCCCCAGCATTTT.

The chain recombines TRBV7-2 with TRBJ2-1, with D possibly being TRBD1 (5 bases). The V gene's germline CDR1 is SGHTA and CDR2 FQGNSA. This CDR3 is 15 amino acids long. V gave up 4 bases and J gave up 7 bases, with 17 bases separating them. CDR3 nucleotides: TGTGCCAGCAGCTCGGACCCCCTGGGGCAGAATGAGCAGTTCTTC. Translated, it gives CASSSDPLGQNEQFF.

The chain recombines TRBV28 with TRBJ2-7; possibly TRBD1 for D (6 bases). The CDR3 has 14 amino acids. Germline CDR1 is MDHEN and CDR2 is SYDVKM. The ends were cut back, 5 bases at V and 0 bases at J, with 11 bases in the middle. This chain's CDR3 is CASSEPTGSYEQYF. CDR3 DNA sequence: TGTGCCAGCAGTGAACCGACAGGCTCCTACGAGCAGTACTTC.

The rearrangement links TRBV7-2 to TRBJ2-3; D is possibly TRBD2 (6 bases). This CDR3 is built from 16 residues. V lost 1 base and J lost 3, with 14 bases in between. The germline V gene encodes CDR1 SGHTA and CDR2 FQGNSA. The CDR3 loop reads CASSLVTGEATDTQYF. In DNA form, the CDR3 reads TGTGCCAGCAGCTTAGTAACCGGGGAGGCGACAGATACGCAGTATTTT.

This clone was seen just once. The chain carries TRBV28 and TRBJ2-7; 7 nucleotides align to TRBD1. The V segment lost 8 bases and the J segment 2 bases; nucleotides outside the gene matches: 6. The CDR3 covers 13 residues. The V gene's germline CDR1 is MDHEN and CDR2 SYDVKM. The CDR3 here is CASCPGTAYEQYF. As DNA, the CDR3 is TGTGCCAGCTGCCCCGGGACAGCCTACGAGCAGTACTTC.

This clone was seen a single time. The chain couples TRBV10-3 to TRBJ1-2; the D gene is possibly TRBD1 (5 bases). The CDR3 sequence is 14 residues long. Germline CDR1 and CDR2: ENHRY and SYGVKD. Trimming stripped 4 bases from V and 2 bases from J, with 11 bases between. This chain's CDR3 is CAISAGVPNYGYTF. The CDR3 nucleotides are TGTGCCATCAGTGCGGGGGTACCCAACTATGGCTACACCTTC.

This clone occurred a few times. The chain carries TRBV7-8 and TRBJ2-1, with 10 bases lining up with TRBD1. This CDR3 spans 16 amino acids. V lost 4 bases, J lost 6 bases, and 9 bases stayed unmatched. Germline CDR1 and CDR2: SGHVS and FQNEAQ. The CDR3 spells CASSSPRDRGFNEQFF. The CDR3 DNA sequence: TGTGCCAGCAGCTCCCCCAGGGACAGGGGCTTCAATGAGCAGTTCTTC. Full variable domain (missing parts from reference TRBV7-8 and TRBJ2-1): GAGVSQSPRYKVAKRGQDVALRCDPISGHVSLFWYQQALGQGPEFLTYFQNEAQLDKSGLPSDRFFAERPEGSVSTLKIQRTQQEDSAVYLCASSSPRDRGFNEQFFGPGTRLTVL.

The chain's CDR3 is CASSSEYSSYEQYF. Written as DNA, the CDR3 is TGTGCCAGCAGCTCCGAGTATAGCTCCTACGAGCAGTACTTC. The genes are TRBV7-2 and TRBJ2-7; D unresolved. This CDR3 comprises 14 residues. Looked up from germline, CDR1 is SGHTA and CDR2 is FQGNSA. Trimming took 4 bases from V and 0 from J, leaving 10 bases between them.

The V and J genes are TRBV2 and TRBJ1-4; no definite D call. The germline V gene has CDR1 SNHLY and CDR2 FYNNEI. The CDR3 runs 14 residues. The V and J ends lost 3 bases and 8 bases respectively, with 13 bases between them. The CDR3 nucleotides are TGTGCCAGCAGTGAGAGAGCGGTGGGGGAAAAACTGTTTTTT. Its translation is CASSERAVGEKLFF.

The chain links TRBV7-2 to TRBJ2-7; maybe TRBD2 (5 bases). V was cut by 1 base and J by 7 bases, with 23 bases left in between. CDR3 length: 17 residues. Germline lookup yields CDR1 SGHTA and CDR2 FQGNSA. CDR3 protein: CASSLGYGRRVTGEQYF. CDR3 DNA: TGTGCCAGCAGCTTAGGTTATGGGCGCCGTGTAACGGGGGAGCAGTACTTC.

This chain links TRBV4-2 with TRBJ2-2, with 7 bases aligning to TRBD2. J gave up 1 base and V 1 base, and 6 bases lay outside the gene matches. The CDR3 spans 17 residues. Germline CDR1 LGHNA, CDR2 YNFKEQ. The CDR3 is CASSQAGSGKNTGELFF. Written as DNA, the CDR3 is TGTGCCAGCAGCCAAGCAGGGAGCGGGAAGAACACCGGGGAGCTGTTTTTT.

The chain employs TRBV5-1 and TRBJ2-3, with D perhaps TRBD1 (5 bases). The CDR3 length is 15 residues. V lost 0 bases and J lost 0, with 8 bases in between. The germline CDR1 and CDR2 sequences are SGHRS and YFSETQ. The CDR3 region has the DNA TGCGCCAGCAGCTTGGTGGCAGGGAGCACAGATACGCAGTATTTT. Residues: CASSLVAGSTDTQYF.

The rearrangement links TRBV9 to TRBJ1-2; the match to TRBD1 covers 7 bases. V lost 4 bases to trimming and J lost 1 base; unmatched junction nucleotides: 7. The CDR3 is made up of 15 amino acids. Looked up from germline, CDR1 is SGDLS and CDR2 is YYNGEE. The CDR3 loop reads CASSPRDSLNYGYTF. CDR3 sequence (DNA): TGTGCCAGCAGCCCCCGGGACAGCCTTAACTATGGCTACACCTTC.

In DNA, the CDR3 is TGTGCCAGCAGCCCTCTAGGATCCTACGAGCAGTACTTC. Protein: CASSPLGSYEQYF. The chain uses TRBV14 and TRBJ2-7; no firm D call. The CDR3 is 13 residues long. Trimming left V 4 bases short and J 1 base short, with 8 bases between. Per germline, CDR1 SGHDN and CDR2 FVKESK.

This rearrangement joins TRBV2 to TRBJ2-1; D gene unclear. Germline V gives CDR1 SNHLY, CDR2 FYNNEI. Trimming shortened V by 8 bases and J by 3 bases, and 5 bases separated the two germline ends. The CDR3 is made up of 11 amino acids. The CDR3 DNA reads as TGTGCCAGCGGCAGCTACAATGAGCAGTTCTTC. Amino acid sequence: CASGSYNEQFF.

This clone has a handful of counts. The rearrangement links TRBV4-2 to TRBJ2-7, with 9 nucleotides matching TRBD2. J lost 4 bases, V lost 1 base, and 8 bases had no gene match. Germline-derived CDR1 and CDR2 are LGHNA and YNFKEQ. This CDR3 comprises 16 residues. CDR3 nucleotide sequence: TGTGCCAGCAGCCAAGCGGTCCGTAGCGGGAGTTACGAGCAGTACTTC. Translated, it gives CASSQAVRSGSYEQYF.

This chain uses TRBV7-2 with TRBJ2-4; D is possibly TRBD1 (5 bases). The ends were cut back, 3 bases at V and 4 bases at J, with 25 bases in the middle. Per the germline V gene, CDR1 is SGHTA and CDR2 is FQGNSA. The CDR3 has 19 amino acids. Written as DNA, the CDR3 is TGTGCCAGCAGCTTGGGGCCATATCGAGGCGCGCCCCAAAAAAACATTCAGTACTTC. This codes for CASSLGPYRGAPQKNIQYF.

The V call is TRBV19, the J call TRBJ2-3; 8 bases map to TRBD2. The CDR3 runs 15 residues. V shed 5 bases and J 7 bases; nucleotides not matched to a gene: 11. Germline V gives CDR1 LNHDA, CDR2 SQIVND (reference sequence). CDR3 nucleotides: TGTGCCAGTAGTGGCTGGGCGGGAGGTATGAATACGCAGTATTTT. Its protein is CASSGWAGGMNTQYF.

V is TRBV5-1 and J is TRBJ2-2; 7 positions match TRBD1. The V gene's germline CDR1 is SGHRS and CDR2 YFSETQ. The CDR3 spans 16 residues. Germline trimming cut 7 bases from V and 4 bases from J; bases unmatched to any gene: 13. CDR3 bases: TGCGCCAGCGCCTACGCCCAGGGGGTGGGCACCGGGGAGCTGTTTTTT. Its translation is CASAYAQGVGTGELFF.

V is TRBV19 and J is TRBJ2-6; 9 bases align to TRBD1. Germline trimming cut 6 bases from V and 2 bases from J; bases unmatched to any gene: 8. CDR3 size: 17 residues. Per germline, CDR1 LNHDA and CDR2 SQIVND (reference sequence). The CDR3 bases are TGTGCCAGTAGAAACCGAGGACAGGGGCCTGGGGCCAACGTCCTGACTTTC. As protein: CASRNRGQGPGANVLTF.

This clone was observed a single time. The genes are TRBV18 and TRBJ2-1, with D tentatively TRBD2 (6 bases). V gave up 2 bases and J gave up 14 bases, with 22 bases separating them. The CDR3 runs to 15 residues. In germline, CDR1 is KGHSH, CDR2 LQKENI. The CDR3 region is CASSPIRPSEGREFF. CDR3 sequence (DNA): TGTGCCAGCTCACCAATAAGACCTAGCGAGGGACGCGAGTTCTTC.